The 30 T cell receptor beta chains below come from one sample, sequenced in a study of blood T cells in healthy people across ages. Alongside a J-beta primer mix, a sample-barcoded 5' primer served in a second PCR lasting about 7 to 11 cycles. Each CDR3 protein is one row after TCRdb ran MiXCR on the 5' RACE reads. The table records about 2 million distinct CDR3 sequences, 49% of them present only once. Material for sequencing was blood. Receptors originate from a woman aged 40 to 50 in good health.

The chain employs TRBV14 and TRBJ2-3; 10 nucleotides line up with TRBD2. V was clipped by 0 bases and J by 2 bases; unmatched bases: 8. The CDR3 is 18 amino acids. CDR1 and CDR2 from the germline V gene are SGHDN and FVKESK. The CDR3 nucleotides are TGTGCCAGCAGCCAAGATCTACTAGCGGGGAGGCCCACAGATACGCAGTATTTT. Translated, it gives CASSQDLLAGRPTDTQYF.

This clonotype came up a few times. This rearrangement joins TRBV6-2 or TRBV6-3 to TRBJ2-5, with 11 bases fitting TRBD2. The CDR3 sequence is 16 residues long. Germline V gene lookup returns CDR1 MNHEY and CDR2 SVGEGT. The V segment lost 0 bases and the J segment 3 bases; nucleotides outside the gene matches: 3. The CDR3 bases are TGTGCCAGCAGTTACTCGCCTAGCGGGGGGAAAGAGACCCAGTACTTC. Translating it yields CASSYSPSGGKETQYF.

This clonotype came up once. CDR3 nucleotides: TGTGCCAGCAGTCCGGAAGGGGGACTTTCCCAAGATACGCAGTATTTT. Its protein is CASSPEGGLSQDTQYF. The chain joins TRBV2 to TRBJ2-3, with D perhaps assigned TRBD1 or TRBD2 (6 bases each). The germline V and J ends were trimmed by 5 bases and 5 bases, with 20 bases remaining between them. CDR1 is SNHLY and CDR2 is FYNNEI in the germline V gene. The CDR3 is made up of 16 amino acids.

The chain carries TRBV15 and TRBJ1-2; no clear D. V was clipped by 0 bases and J by 8 bases, with 10 bases between them. CDR1 and CDR2 (germline): LNHNV, YYDKDF (reference sequence). The CDR3 covers 13 residues. The DNA for the CDR3 is TGTGCCACCAGCAGAGATTTCACGGAGGGCTACACCTTC. It translates to CATSRDFTEGYTF.

The rearrangement uses TRBV29-1 and TRBJ1-2; D not certain. The germline gives CDR1 SQVTM, CDR2 ANQGSEA. With 0 bases removed from V and 4 bases from J, the gap between germline ends came to 9 bases. This CDR3 spans 13 amino acids. CDR3 bases: TGCAGCGTTGAAGATCGATCCATCTATGGCTACACCTTC. Its protein product is CSVEDRSIYGYTF.

This sequence joins TRBV4-2 and TRBJ1-2; D gene ambiguous. With 0 bases removed from V and 8 bases from J, the gap between germline ends came to 16 bases. The CDR3 runs to 15 residues. Looked up from germline, CDR1 is LGHNA and CDR2 is YNFKEQ. In DNA, the CDR3 is TGTGCCAGCAGCCAAGATCGTGCGGGCGAAGGAGGCTACACCTTC. It is translated as CASSQDRAGEGGYTF.

This rearrangement joins TRBV25-1 to TRBJ2-1; D gene uncertain. CDR3 size: 15 residues. The germline V gene has CDR1 MGHDK and CDR2 SYGVNS. Between the trimmed V and J ends, which lost 3 bases and 5 bases, there was a span of 14 bases. The DNA for the CDR3 is TGTGCCAGCAGTGAGGCCAGGCGTGGGCACAATGAGCAGTTCTTC. As protein: CASSEARRGHNEQFF.

This clonotype was counted ten times or more. V gene TRBV20-1 combines with J gene TRBJ2-3, with a possible D match to TRBD2 (6 bases). Germline assignment: CDR1 DFQATT and CDR2 SNEGSKA (reference sequence). The CDR3 totals 15 residues. The V end lost 6 bases, the J end lost 2 bases, and 18 bases lay between the germline ends. For the CDR3, the DNA is TGCAGTGCCTATGGGGCGGGGATCTACACAGATACGCAGTATTTT. This codes for CSAYGAGIYTDTQYF.

The chain links TRBV29-1 to TRBJ1-2, with D possibly TRBD1 on 5 matching bases. CDR3 length: 13 amino acids. V lost 3 bases and J lost 1, with 9 bases in between. From germline, CDR1 is SQVTM and CDR2 ANQGSEA. CDR3 protein: CSVELRDNYGYTF. For the CDR3, the DNA is TGCAGCGTTGAGCTCAGGGATAACTATGGCTACACCTTC.

The chain recombines TRBV29-1 with TRBJ2-1; 8 nucleotides agree with TRBD2. This CDR3 is 11 amino acids long. Germline-derived CDR1 and CDR2 are SQVTM and ANQGSEA. V was clipped by 7 bases and J by 9 bases; unmatched bases: 5. CDR3 bases: TGCAGCGCTCGGGGGGGCGGTGAGCAGTTCTTC. Its translation is CSARGGGEQFF.

The chain is built from TRBV10-3 and TRBJ2-3, with D perhaps TRBD1 or TRBD2 (5 bases each). Trimming removed 4 bases at V and 0 bases at J, with 8 bases between. CDR1 ENHRY and CDR2 SYGVKD come from the germline V gene. This CDR3 is built from 14 residues. The CDR3 nucleotides read TGTGCCATCAGTGGCCGGGGCAGCACAGATACGCAGTATTTT. Its protein product is CAISGRGSTDTQYF.

V usage is TRBV29-1 and J usage is TRBJ1-4; D is perhaps TRBD1 (5 bases). This CDR3 region has 12 residues. Between the trimmed V and J ends, which lost 7 bases and 12 bases, there was a span of 18 bases. Germline V gene data show CDR1 as SQVTM and CDR2 as ANQGSEA. The CDR3, as DNA: TGCAGCGCCGACGCGGGGCGGGAAGAACTGTTTTTT. Protein product: CSADAGREELFF.

The genes are TRBV10-2 and TRBJ2-7; D unclear. This CDR3 spans 18 amino acids. V gave up 1 base and J gave up 7 bases, with 26 bases separating them. Germline V gives CDR1 WSHSY, CDR2 SAAADI. CDR3 residues: CASSEWITVVANPHEQYF. CDR3 DNA: TGCGCCAGCAGTGAGTGGATTACTGTAGTAGCTAACCCCCATGAGCAGTACTTC.

The chain uses TRBV20-1 and TRBJ2-5, with D possibly called TRBD1 or TRBD2 (6 bases each). The length of the CDR3 is 14 residues. Germline values: CDR1 DFQATT, CDR2 SNEGSKA (reference sequence). V lost 5 bases, J lost 9 bases, and 22 bases lay in between. CDR3 sequence (DNA): TGCAGTGCTGGAGGGGGTGGGACCCCGGAGGCCCAGTACTTC. Residues: CSAGGGGTPEAQYF.

The gene calls are TRBV20-1 and TRBJ2-1, with D tentatively TRBD2 (7 bases). Trimming cost V 5 bases and J 3 bases, with 23 bases left between them. This CDR3 spans 17 amino acids. Germline V gives CDR1 DFQATT, CDR2 SNEGSKA (reference sequence). The CDR3: CSAPQRVGGGVYNEQFF. CDR3 DNA: TGCAGTGCTCCGCAAAGAGTTGGGGGGGGCGTCTACAATGAGCAGTTCTTC.

The chain recombines TRBV27 with TRBJ1-2; D uncertain. The CDR3 has 12 residues. Germline-derived CDR1 and CDR2 are MNHEY and SMNVEV (reference sequence). Between the trimmed V and J ends, which lost 11 bases and 5 bases, there was a span of 15 bases. The CDR3 sequence: CAGPMGIYGYTF. In DNA, the CDR3 is TGTGCCGGTCCGATGGGCATTTATGGCTACACCTTC.

The genes are TRBV7-2 and TRBJ2-5; the D gene is possibly TRBD1 (6 bases). Germline CDR1 and CDR2: SGHTA and FQGNSA. The CDR3 sequence is 16 residues long. V was shortened by 6 bases and J by 2 bases, with 19 bases between the two germline ends. CDR3 sequence reads: CASRLNRDTFQETQYF. The CDR3 DNA sequence: TGTGCCAGCAGATTAAACCGGGACACATTTCAAGAGACCCAGTACTTC.

The chain has TRBV20-1 and TRBJ1-2, with 7 bases lining up with TRBD1. This CDR3 has 13 residues. Germline V gene data show CDR1 as DFQATT and CDR2 as SNEGSKA (reference sequence). V gave up 4 bases and J gave up 8 bases; unmatched junction bases: 10. CDR3 nucleotide sequence: TGCAGTGCTACCGGGACAGACGAGGGGGGCTACACCTTC. Protein: CSATGTDEGGYTF.

This clonotype was seen only once. The chain uses TRBV9 and TRBJ1-2, with D possibly being TRBD1 (6 bases). The CDR3 spans 14 residues. The V end lost 8 bases, the J end lost 6 bases, and 20 bases lay between the germline ends. Germline values: CDR1 SGDLS, CDR2 YYNGEE. CDR3 loop: CASRGGGQWDGYTF. Here the CDR3 DNA reads TGTGCCAGTCGAGGTGGGGGGCAATGGGATGGCTACACCTTC.

This clonotype occurred a few times. V gene TRBV11-3 combines with J gene TRBJ2-3; D ambiguous. The CDR3 loop spans 15 amino acids. The V and J ends lost 5 bases and 3 bases respectively, with 15 bases between them. Germline V gene data show CDR1 as SGHNT and CDR2 as YENEEA. The CDR3 protein is CASSRTPLPTDTQYF. CDR3 bases: TGTGCCAGCAGCCGGACCCCTCTACCGACAGATACGCAGTATTTT.

The chain couples TRBV7-2 to TRBJ2-5; TRBD2 agrees at 10 bases. Germline V gives CDR1 SGHTA, CDR2 FQGNSA. V was pared by 1 base and J by 6 bases, with 5 bases of the junction left unmatched. The CDR3 extends over 15 amino acids. Here the CDR3 DNA reads TGTGCCAGCAGCTTAGAGCGGGGGGGCGGGAAGACCCAGTACTTC. Its protein is CASSLERGGGKTQYF.

The rearrangement joins TRBV7-9 to TRBJ1-2; D remains unclear. The CDR3 is 12 residues long. Germline lookup yields CDR1 SEHNR and CDR2 FQNEAQ (reference sequence). V lost 8 bases and J 0 bases, leaving 7 bases between the germline ends. The CDR3: CASRPANYGYTF. The CDR3 DNA follows: TGTGCCAGCCGGCCAGCTAACTATGGCTACACCTTC.

V gene TRBV10-3 combines with J gene TRBJ2-1; D could derive from TRBD1 or TRBD2 (5 bases each). V was pared by 5 bases and J by 7 bases, with 18 bases between. Germline CDR1 reads ENHRY; CDR2 reads SYGVKD. CDR3 length equals 15 residues. DNA for the CDR3: TGTGCCATCAGTCCGGGGCAGGGCCTAGGAAATGAGCAGTTCTTC. Residues: CAISPGQGLGNEQFF.

The rearrangement links TRBV20-1 to TRBJ1-2; a possible D gene is TRBD1 (6 bases). V shed 3 bases and J shed 4 bases, with 18 bases lying between them. Per germline, CDR1 DFQATT and CDR2 SNEGSKA (reference sequence). CDR3 length: 15 amino acids. CDR3 protein: CSARSAGDYPYGYTF. In DNA form, the CDR3 reads TGCAGTGCTAGGTCCGCAGGGGATTATCCCTATGGCTACACCTTC.

The chain employs TRBV29-1 and TRBJ1-2; tentatively, D is TRBD1 (5 bases). CDR3 size: 12 residues. The V end was cut by 6 bases, the J end by 4 bases, with 12 bases between. The germline gives CDR1 SQVTM, CDR2 ANQGSEA. Here the CDR3 DNA reads TGCAGCGTGGGGGGTCTGACCTATGGCTACACCTTC. Its protein is CSVGGLTYGYTF.

Notes on this clonotype: Because it lacks the conserved phenylalanine or tryptophan at the end, this CDR3 is likely a read error. The rearrangement links TRBV20-1 to TRBJ2-4; 14 bases align to TRBD2. The DNA end is a closer match to TRBJ2-7, so the J assignment may be wrong. The length of the CDR3 is 15 residues. CDR1 is DFQATT and CDR2 is SNEGSKA in the germline V gene (reference sequence). This CDR3 is CSATRGTSGGYEQYY. CDR3 nucleotides: TGCAGTGCTACCCGCGGGACTAGCGGGGGTTACGAGCAGTACTAC.

The chain joins TRBV20-1 to TRBJ2-4; TRBD1 is a possible D gene (6 bases). The DNA matches TRBJ2-7 better at its end, which makes the J call doubtful. The CDR3 extends over 13 amino acids. CDR1 and CDR2 (germline): DFQATT, SNEGSKA (reference sequence). The CDR3 loop is CSARGAGHDEQYF. For the CDR3, the DNA is TGCAGTGCTAGGGGGGCCGGTCACGACGAGCAGTACTTC.

This chain connects TRBV9 to TRBJ1-2, with D perhaps matching TRBD1 (5 bases). V was cut by 0 bases and J by 8 bases, with 14 bases left in between. The CDR3 spans 14 residues. From germline, CDR1 is SGDLS and CDR2 YYNGEE. CDR3 sequence (DNA): TGTGCCAGCAGCGTAGCTACGACAGCACGGGGCTACACCTTC. Its translation: CASSVATTARGYTF.

This chain links TRBV11-3 with TRBJ2-1; no clear D gene. V lost 4 bases to trimming and J lost 2 bases, with 12 bases between them. CDR3 length: 15 residues. The germline V gene has CDR1 SGHNT and CDR2 YENEEA. This CDR3 is CASSSRTRTYNEQFF. Written as DNA, the CDR3 is TGTGCCAGCAGCTCCCGCACGCGGACCTACAATGAGCAGTTCTTC.

The chain links TRBV7-6 to TRBJ1-6, with no clear D. CDR1 and CDR2 (germline): SGHVS, FNYEAQ. V gave up 1 base and J gave up 14 bases, with 15 bases separating them. The CDR3 runs to 14 residues. This chain's CDR3 is CASSLGSAMTTLHF. CDR3 nucleotide sequence: TGTGCCAGCAGCTTAGGGTCGGCCATGACCACCCTCCACTTT.